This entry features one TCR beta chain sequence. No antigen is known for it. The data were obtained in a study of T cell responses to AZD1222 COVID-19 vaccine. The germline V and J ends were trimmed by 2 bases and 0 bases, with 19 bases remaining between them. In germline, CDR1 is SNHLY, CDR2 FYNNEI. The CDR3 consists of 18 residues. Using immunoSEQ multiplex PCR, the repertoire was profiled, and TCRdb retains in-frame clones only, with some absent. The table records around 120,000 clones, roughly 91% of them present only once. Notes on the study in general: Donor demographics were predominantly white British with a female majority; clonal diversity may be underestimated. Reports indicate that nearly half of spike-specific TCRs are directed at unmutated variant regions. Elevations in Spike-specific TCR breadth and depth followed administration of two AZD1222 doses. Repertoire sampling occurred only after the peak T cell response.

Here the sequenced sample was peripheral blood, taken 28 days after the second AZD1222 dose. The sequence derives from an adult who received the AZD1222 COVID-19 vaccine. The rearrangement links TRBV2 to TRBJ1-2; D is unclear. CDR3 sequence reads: CASSENWVEAKANYGYTF. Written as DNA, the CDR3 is TGTGCCAGCAGTGAAAATTGGGTGGAGGCTAAAGCTAACTATGGCTACACCTTC.